The 28 T cell receptor beta chains in this list originate from one sample, sequenced in a study of blood T cell repertoires in COVID-19. Assay used: immunoSEQ multiplex PCR; TCRdb lists only in-frame clones, some missing. Among approximately 230,000 clones, around nine tenths were seen once, and the ten largest hold approximately 1.9%. The sequencing input was PBMCs or T cells enriched from blood (not recorded which). The receptors were sampled from a woman younger than 35 who had recovered from COVID-19.

V usage is TRBV4-2 and J usage is TRBJ2-1; TRBD2 aligns across 7 bases. The CDR3 has 15 amino acids. CDR1 LGHNA and CDR2 YNFKEQ come from the germline V gene. Unmatched junction bases numbered 5, after V lost 1 base and J lost 5 bases. The CDR3 spells CASSQGLAGNNEQFF. The CDR3 DNA reads as TGTGCCAGCAGCCAAGGACTAGCTGGAAACAATGAGCAGTTCTTC.

The V and J genes are TRBV28 and TRBJ2-1; 16 nucleotides match TRBD2. The CDR3 loop spans 13 amino acids. Germline V gene data show CDR1 as MDHEN and CDR2 as SYDVKM. With V trimmed by 5 bases and J by 16 bases, 5 bases remained unmatched. CDR3 amino acids: CASSGTSGRATFF. The CDR3 DNA reads TGTGCCAGCAGTGGGACTAGCGGGAGGGCCACATTCTTC. The full variable domain, its missing parts supplied by reference TRBV28 and TRBJ2-1, is DVKVTQSSRYLVKRTGEKVFLECVQDMDHENMFWYRQDPGLGLRLIYFSYDVKMKEKGDIPEGYSVSREKKERFSLILESASTNQTSMYLCASSGTSGRATFFGPGTRLTVL.

This clone occurred a few times. The chain combines TRBV6-2 or TRBV6-3 with TRBJ2-5; TRBD2 matches 9 bases. V lost 5 bases, J lost 3 bases, and 4 bases stayed unmatched. Germline V gene data show CDR1 as MNHEY and CDR2 as SVGEGT. The CDR3 length is 14 residues. CDR3 loop: CASSNPSGEETQYF. CDR3 DNA sequence: TGTGCCAGCAGTAACCCTAGCGGGGAAGAGACCCAGTACTTC.

The chain is built from TRBV11-3 and TRBJ1-1; D ambiguous. CDR1 and CDR2 from the germline V gene are SGHNT and YENEEA. The CDR3 is 13 residues long. Trimming removed 0 bases from V and 6 bases from J, with 8 bases in between. CDR3 sequence (DNA): TGTGCCAGCAGCTTAGATCAGGTGTCTGAAGCTTTCTTT. It yields the protein CASSLDQVSEAFF.

The chain joins TRBV7-8 to TRBJ2-1; 8 nucleotides match TRBD2. CDR1 is SGHVS and CDR2 is FQNEAQ in the germline V gene. Losses at the gene ends were 4 bases for V and 5 bases for J; bases not matched to a gene: 7. This CDR3 has 15 residues. CDR3 sequence reads: CASSSTGGLHNEQFF. In nucleotides, the CDR3 is TGTGCCAGCAGCTCGACGGGGGGGCTGCACAATGAGCAGTTCTTC.

The CDR3 reads CASSQDSGSGGAEQFF. CDR3 in DNA: TGCGCCAGCAGCCAAGATTCGGGTAGCGGGGGGGCGGAGCAGTTCTTC. This chain links TRBV4-3 with TRBJ2-1, with 11 bases identical to TRBD2. The CDR3 sequence is 16 residues long. Germline CDR1 is LGHNA and CDR2 is YSLEER. Trimming removed 0 bases from V and 10 bases from J; junction bases left unmatched: 8.

This clone was counted only a few times. V gene TRBV10-3 combines with J gene TRBJ1-1; 7 bases map to TRBD1. Germline V CDR1 and CDR2: ENHRY, SYGVKD. This CDR3 spans 15 amino acids. V lost 10 bases to trimming and J lost 2 bases; unmatched junction nucleotides: 13. The CDR3 protein is CATKTGDNLNTEAFF. The DNA of the CDR3 is TGTGCCACCAAAACAGGGGACAACTTAAACACTGAAGCTTTCTTT.

This chain joins TRBV7-2 and TRBJ1-2; tentative D call: TRBD1 (6 bases). This CDR3 contains 13 residues. Germline-derived CDR1 and CDR2 are SGHTA and FQGNSA. V lost 7 bases to trimming and J lost 6 bases, with 15 bases between them. CDR3 coding DNA: TGTGCCAGCACCCAACACAGGGCGGATGGCTACACCTTC. This gives the protein CASTQHRADGYTF.

The chain joins TRBV15 to TRBJ2-7; TRBD1 is a possible D gene (5 bases). Trimming took 0 bases from V and 7 from J, leaving 13 bases between them. The CDR3 sequence is 14 residues long. Germline V gene sequence: CDR1 LNHNV, CDR2 YYDKDF (reference sequence). The CDR3 nucleotides read TGTGCCACCAGCAGAGATTCAGGGTCTGGGGAGCAGTACTTC. Amino acids: CATSRDSGSGEQYF.

The chain joins TRBV9 to TRBJ2-5; 7 positions agree with TRBD1. Per the germline V gene, CDR1 is SGDLS and CDR2 is YYNGEE. This CDR3 has 14 residues. The V segment lost 4 bases and the J segment 3 bases; nucleotides outside the gene matches: 6. The CDR3 loop reads CASSKTGLKETQYF. In DNA form, the CDR3 reads TGTGCCAGCAGCAAGACAGGGTTGAAAGAGACCCAGTACTTC. The full variable domain, with the rest looked up from reference TRBV9 and TRBJ2-5, is DSGVTQTPKHLITATGQRVTLRCSPRSGDLSVYWYQQSLDQGLQFLIQYYNGEERAKGNILERFSAQQFPDLHSELNLSSLELGDSALYFCASSKTGLKETQYFGPGTRLLVL.

V gene TRBV24-1 combines with J gene TRBJ2-3; 8 bases line up with TRBD2. V lost 9 bases to trimming and J lost 1 base; unmatched junction nucleotides: 8. Germline assignment: CDR1 KGHDR and CDR2 SFDVKD. The CDR3 length is 15 residues. This CDR3 is CATSPGGARTDTQYF. CDR3 bases: TGTGCCACCTCCCCCGGGGGGGCCCGCACAGATACGCAGTATTTT.

The chain has TRBV28 and TRBJ2-5; tentative D call: TRBD2 (6 bases). V shed 4 bases and J shed 2 bases, with 11 bases lying between them. Germline CDR1 MDHEN, CDR2 SYDVKM. This CDR3 has 14 amino acids. CDR3: CASSSLSGQETQYF. CDR3 in DNA: TGTGCCAGCAGTTCTCTCAGCGGGCAAGAGACCCAGTACTTC.

This clone was recorded only once. V is TRBV11-3 and J is TRBJ1-3; the match to TRBD1 covers 7 bases. The germline CDR1 and CDR2 sequences are SGHNT and YENEEA. V lost 4 bases to trimming and J lost 0 bases; unmatched junction nucleotides: 3. The CDR3 consists of 15 residues. The CDR3 loop is CASSSGTVSGNTIYF. The CDR3 nucleotides read TGTGCCAGCAGCTCCGGGACAGTCTCTGGAAACACCATATATTTT.

This clone came up once. The rearrangement joins TRBV12-3 or TRBV12-4 to TRBJ1-1, with a weak D call TRBD1 (5 bases). V lost 1 base and J lost 8, with 5 bases in between. The CDR3 is 11 amino acids. DNA for the CDR3: TGTGCCAGCAGTTTAGGGACAGAAGCTTTCTTT. This codes for CASSLGTEAFF.

This clone was counted once. This chain uses TRBV18 with TRBJ1-5; 7 bases are a match to TRBD1. V lost 6 bases to trimming and J lost 5 bases; unmatched junction nucleotides: 1. The CDR3 is 12 residues long. CDR1 is KGHSH and CDR2 is LQKENI in the germline V gene. CDR3 loop: CASSDRYQPQHF. The CDR3 DNA reads as TGTGCCAGCTCGGACAGGTATCAGCCCCAGCATTTT.

The chain couples TRBV10-1 to TRBJ1-6; D is possibly TRBD1 (5 bases). The CDR3 is 13 residues long. The V end lost 2 bases, the J end lost 12 bases, and 11 bases lay between the germline ends. From germline, CDR1 is WNHNN and CDR2 SYGVQD (reference sequence). CDR3 residues: CASSEGTSQPLHF. The CDR3 DNA reads TGCGCCAGCAGTGAGGGGACTTCCCAACCCCTCCACTTT.

This chain uses TRBV29-1 with TRBJ1-1; TRBD1 aligns across 7 bases. The CDR3 covers 13 residues. V was clipped by 6 bases and J by 4 bases; unmatched bases: 8. The germline CDR1 and CDR2 sequences are SQVTM and ANQGSEA. The CDR3 nucleotides read TGCAGCGTAACCTGGACAGGTCGCACTGAAGCTTTCTTT. Protein: CSVTWTGRTEAFF.

This chain connects TRBV9 to TRBJ2-2, with a weak D call TRBD1 (7 bases). This CDR3 spans 17 amino acids. Deletions cut 3 bases from V and 1 base from J, with 16 bases between. The germline CDR1 and CDR2 sequences are SGDLS and YYNGEE. The chain's CDR3 is CASSATQGGLNTGELFF. The CDR3 DNA reads as TGTGCCAGCAGCGCGACCCAGGGGGGTCTGAACACCGGGGAGCTGTTTTTT.

The chain joins TRBV19 to TRBJ2-5; possible D gene TRBD2, 6 bases. This CDR3 comprises 15 residues. CDR1 is LNHDA, CDR2 SQIVND, per germline (reference sequence). V was clipped by 8 bases and J by 5 bases, with 21 bases between them. The CDR3 DNA sequence: TGTGCCAGTCGACTAAATTCCTTCGGAGGGGAGACCCAGTACTTC. This gives the protein CASRLNSFGGETQYF.

The chain carries TRBV19 and TRBJ1-2, with a possible D match to TRBD1 (6 bases). The ends were cut back, 5 bases at V and 4 bases at J, with 17 bases in the middle. The CDR3 has 15 amino acids. Germline values: CDR1 LNHDA, CDR2 SQIVND (reference sequence). The CDR3 nucleotides read TGTGCCAGTAGTGACTTCGAACAGGGATTCTATGGCTACACCTTC. Translating gives CASSDFEQGFYGYTF.

The rearrangement links TRBV7-2 to TRBJ2-5; TRBD2 matches 11 bases. This CDR3 comprises 16 residues. Trimming removed 5 bases from V and 5 bases from J; junction bases left unmatched: 10. CDR1 and CDR2 from the germline V gene are SGHTA and FQGNSA. The CDR3 is CASSPRLAGNVETQYF. CDR3 DNA: TGTGCCAGCAGCCCCCGACTAGCGGGGAATGTGGAGACCCAGTACTTC.

The chain is built from TRBV18 and TRBJ2-5; the D gene is possibly TRBD2 (7 bases). Trimming took off 6 bases at V and 2 bases at J, with 13 bases between the two ends. Germline V CDR1 and CDR2: KGHSH, LQKENI. CDR3 length: 14 residues. Here the CDR3 reads CASSDRGAQETQYF. For the CDR3, the DNA is TGTGCCAGCTCCGACCGGGGGGCACAAGAGACCCAGTACTTC.

The chain employs TRBV20-1 and TRBJ1-2, with 7 bases fitting TRBD1. V was clipped by 4 bases and J by 10 bases; unmatched bases: 6. Germline loops: CDR1 DFQATT, CDR2 SNEGSKA (reference sequence). The CDR3 has 11 residues. The CDR3 spells CSATEGQSYTF. CDR3 bases: TGCAGTGCTACGGAGGGACAGTCCTACACCTTC.

The chain recombines TRBV6-2 or TRBV6-3 with TRBJ2-4; tentatively, D is TRBD1 (5 bases). CDR3 length: 13 residues. Trimming pared 2 bases from V and 9 bases from J, leaving 11 bases between. Germline V gene sequence: CDR1 MNHEY, CDR2 SVGEGT. The CDR3 loop reads CASSYRGWAIQYF. Here the CDR3 DNA reads TGTGCCAGCAGTTACAGGGGATGGGCCATTCAGTACTTC.

The chain recombines TRBV15 with TRBJ1-1; TRBD1 agrees at 7 bases. V was clipped by 4 bases and J by 1 base; unmatched bases: 3. CDR1 is LNHNV and CDR2 is YYDKDF in the germline V gene (reference sequence). This CDR3 is 14 amino acids long. The CDR3 here is CATSIGTENTEAFF. In DNA form, the CDR3 reads TGTGCCACCAGCATAGGGACAGAGAACACTGAAGCTTTCTTT. The variable domain in full, with the rest retrieved from reference TRBV15 and TRBJ1-1, is DAMVIQNPRYQVTQFGKPVTLSCSQTLNHNVMYWYQQKSSQAPKLLFHYYDKDFNNEADTPDNFQSRRPNTSFCFLDIRSPGLGDTAMYLCATSIGTENTEAFFGQGTRLTVV.

V is TRBV10-3 and J is TRBJ1-5, with a possible D match to TRBD1 (5 bases). The CDR3 totals 13 residues. V was clipped by 10 bases and J by 5 bases, with 15 bases between them. From germline, CDR1 is ENHRY and CDR2 SYGVKD. CDR3 nucleotides: TGTGCCAGCCGTGATTGGGGGGATCAGCCCCAGCATTTT. Its translation is CASRDWGDQPQHF.

This chain joins TRBV2 and TRBJ1-1; D not certain. The V and J ends lost 8 bases and 11 bases respectively, with 24 bases between them. In germline, CDR1 is SNHLY, CDR2 FYNNEI. This CDR3 is built from 14 residues. CDR3 region: CASGLGEGGVEAFF. The CDR3 DNA follows: TGTGCCAGCGGCTTGGGCGAGGGTGGTGTTGAGGCTTTCTTT. The full variable domain, rest sourced from reference TRBV2 and TRBJ1-1, is EPEVTQTPSHQVTQMGQEVILRCVPISNHLYFYWYRQILGQKVEFLVSFYNNEISEKSEIFDDQFSVERPDGSNFTLKIRSTKLEDSAMYFCASGLGEGGVEAFFGQGTRLTVV.

V is TRBV14 and J is TRBJ2-2; 7 bases are shared with TRBD1. The V and J ends lost 3 bases and 6 bases, in that order; junction bases with no gene match: 13. CDR1 and CDR2 (germline): SGHDN, FVKESK. There are 17 residues in the CDR3. CDR3 loop: CASSQQWGQNKAGELFF. The CDR3 nucleotides are TGTGCCAGCAGCCAGCAATGGGGACAGAATAAGGCCGGGGAGCTGTTTTTT.